Sequencing of this T cell receptor (beta chain) was carried out in a study of a mutant IDH1 vaccine in newly diagnosed glioma. Germline loops: CDR1 GTSNPN, CDR2 SVGIG (reference sequence). V shed 0 bases and J shed 0 bases, with 5 bases lying between them. The CDR3 sequence is 13 residues long. Time point meaning: week 35, safety follow-up. It was 300 ug of mutant IDH1 20-mer peptide that made up each vaccine dose, given with topical imiquimod. The repertoire was sequenced with immunoSEQ multiplex PCR; TCRdb's copy has only in-frame clones and lacks some. The data show about 54,000 clones, under 90% seen once. The sample holds a few counts of this clone. What it binds is not known.

The chain employs TRBV30 and TRBJ1-1; D is undetermined. The sequence came from a woman aged 18-29 years with glioma. Sample: PBMCs, taken from a glioma patient whose treatment included an IDH1 peptide vaccine. The CDR3: CAWSVWLNTEAFF. The CDR3 DNA is TGTGCCTGGAGTGTGTGGTTGAACACTGAAGCTTTCTTT. Variable domain in full (rest from reference TRBV30 and TRBJ1-1): SQTIHQWPATLVQPVGSPLSLECTVEGTSNPNLYWYRQAAGRGLQLLFYSVGIGQISSEVPQNLSASRPQDRQFILSSKKLLLSDSGFYLCAWSVWLNTEAFFGQGTRLTVV.